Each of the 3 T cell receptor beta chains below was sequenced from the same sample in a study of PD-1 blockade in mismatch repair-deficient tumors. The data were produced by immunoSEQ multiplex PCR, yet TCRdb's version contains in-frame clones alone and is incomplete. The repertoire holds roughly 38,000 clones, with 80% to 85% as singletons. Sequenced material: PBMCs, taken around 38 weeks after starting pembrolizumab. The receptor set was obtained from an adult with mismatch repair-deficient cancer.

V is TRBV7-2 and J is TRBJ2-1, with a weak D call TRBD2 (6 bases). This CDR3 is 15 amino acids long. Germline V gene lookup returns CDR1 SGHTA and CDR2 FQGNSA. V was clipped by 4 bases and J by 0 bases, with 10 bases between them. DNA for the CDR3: TGTGCCAGCAGCTACGGGCGGGGCTCCTACAATGAGCAGTTCTTC. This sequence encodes CASSYGRGSYNEQFF.

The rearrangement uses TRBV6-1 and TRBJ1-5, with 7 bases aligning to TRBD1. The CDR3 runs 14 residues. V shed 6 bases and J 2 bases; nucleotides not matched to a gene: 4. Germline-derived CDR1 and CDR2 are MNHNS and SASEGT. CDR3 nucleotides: TGTGCCAGCAGCCCCGACAGGGGCAATCAGCCCCAGCATTTT. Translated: CASSPDRGNQPQHF.

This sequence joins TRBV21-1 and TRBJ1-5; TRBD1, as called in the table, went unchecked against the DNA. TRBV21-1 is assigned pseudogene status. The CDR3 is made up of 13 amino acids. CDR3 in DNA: TGTGCCAGCAGCATGCAGGATAATCAGCCCCAGCATTTT. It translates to CASSMQDNQPQHF.